A single sample gave rise to the 23 T cell receptor beta chains below, sequenced in a study of beta chain features in type 1 diabetes. No antigen has been assigned to these receptors. Reverse transcription of all isolated RNA meant that expressed TCRB transcripts were sequenced. Profiled with immunoSEQ multiplex PCR; TCRdb holds only in-frame clones, not every one. Of hundreds of thousands of clones listed, around 15% were seen once; the top ten hold 0.04%. Findings of the study overall: Among all four CD4+ subsets, Type 1 diabetes patients had TCRB CDR3s that were moderately but significantly shorter.

The source material was naive CD4+ T cells from blood. These receptors all come from a man younger than 35 with type 1 diabetes.

The table lists this clone with a count of one. J is TRBJ2-3 and V is TRBV7-3, with 7 bases matching TRBD2. The germline CDR1 and CDR2 sequences are SGHTA and FQGTGA. The CDR3 has 17 residues. The junction had 11 bases not matched to a gene; V was cut back by 1 base and J by 4 bases. In nucleotides, the CDR3 is TGTGCCAGCAGCTTAATTCCAGGAGCGGGGCCCCCAGATACGCAGTATTTT. Encoded protein: CASSLIPGAGPPDTQYF.

The chain employs TRBV27 and TRBJ1-4, with no clear D. CDR1 and CDR2 (germline): MNHEY, SMNVEV (reference sequence). This CDR3 spans 13 amino acids. V gave up 5 bases and J gave up 7 bases, with 11 bases separating them. CDR3 sequence reads: CASSTSGSEKLFF. For the CDR3, the DNA is TGTGCCAGCAGTACTTCTGGGAGTGAAAAACTGTTTTTT.

V and J are TRBV6-6 and TRBJ2-7; D is ambiguous. Germline V gene lookup returns CDR1 MNHNY and CDR2 SVGAGI (reference sequence). The CDR3 loop spans 11 amino acids. V lost 0 bases and J 7 bases, leaving 4 bases between the germline ends. CDR3 sequence: CASSYSAEQYF. CDR3 nucleotides: TGTGCCAGCAGTTACTCAGCGGAGCAGTACTTC.

A few counts support this clone. The V and J genes are TRBV5-4 and TRBJ1-1, with D unresolved. The V end was cut by 5 bases, the J end by 6 bases, with 11 bases between. CDR1 is SGHNT and CDR2 is YYREEE in the germline V gene (reference sequence). The CDR3 sequence is 12 residues long. This CDR3 reads CASSLPLAEAFF. The CDR3 DNA is TGTGCCAGCAGTCTACCACTGGCTGAAGCTTTCTTT.

This clone was observed a few times. V usage is TRBV30 and J usage is TRBJ1-5; D is possibly TRBD1 (5 bases). V lost 1 base and J 0 bases, leaving 13 bases between the germline ends. Germline CDR1 is GTSNPN and CDR2 is SVGIG (reference sequence). The CDR3 loop spans 16 amino acids. The DNA for the CDR3 is TGTGCCTGGAGTGGTGGCTGGGGGGATAGCAATCAGCCCCAGCATTTT. This translates into CAWSGGWGDSNQPQHF.

This chain links TRBV30 with TRBJ2-1, with TRBD1 matching over 9 bases. V gave up 5 bases and J gave up 4 bases; unmatched junction bases: 6. The V gene's germline CDR1 is GTSNPN and CDR2 SVGIG (reference sequence). The CDR3 sequence is 14 residues long. The chain's CDR3 is CAWVDGTGYNEQFF. The CDR3 DNA reads as TGTGCCTGGGTAGACGGGACAGGGTACAATGAGCAGTTCTTC.

There are a few counts of this clone. The rearrangement uses TRBV6-5 and TRBJ1-6; no firm D call. Deletions cut 5 bases from V and 10 bases from J, with 15 bases between. Looked up from germline, CDR1 is MNHEY and CDR2 is SVGAGI. This CDR3 has 14 residues. The CDR3 DNA reads TGTGCCAGCAGTAACCAGAGATTCGGGTCACCCCTCCACTTT. Its translation is CASSNQRFGSPLHF.

The chain uses TRBV9 and TRBJ1-2; D uncertain. V lost 0 bases to trimming and J lost 4 bases, with 4 bases between them. The CDR3 has 12 amino acids. The germline V gene has CDR1 SGDLS and CDR2 YYNGEE. The CDR3 DNA sequence: TGTGCCAGCAGCGTAGGTCCCTATGGCTACACCTTC. As protein: CASSVGPYGYTF.

This chain uses TRBV27 with TRBJ2-1, with 7 bases fitting TRBD2. The V and J ends lost 5 bases and 0 bases, in that order; junction bases with no gene match: 22. The CDR3 sequence is 21 residues long. Germline lookup yields CDR1 MNHEY and CDR2 SMNVEV (reference sequence). CDR3 region: CASSRKPWAGEGLSSYNEQFF. CDR3 nucleotides: TGTGCCAGCAGTCGAAAGCCGTGGGCGGGGGAAGGTCTTAGCTCCTACAATGAGCAGTTCTTC.

This clone was seen more than once but under ten times. The rearrangement uses TRBV7-2 and TRBJ2-1, with 15 bases identical to TRBD2. The CDR3 sequence is 20 residues long. The V and J ends lost 0 bases and 1 base, in that order; junction bases with no gene match: 7. In germline, CDR1 is SGHTA, CDR2 FQGNSA. CDR3 loop: CASSLAGLAGGLGSYNEQFF. CDR3 bases: TGTGCCAGCAGCTTAGCGGGACTAGCGGGGGGCCTAGGTTCCTACAATGAGCAGTTCTTC.

The sample holds a few counts of this clone. Other DNA sequences in this sample translate to the same CDR3. The V gene is TRBV29-1, the J gene TRBJ1-1, with a weak D call TRBD1 (5 bases). CDR1 and CDR2 (germline): SQVTM, ANQGSEA. Trimming took off 7 bases at V and 0 bases at J, with 9 bases between the two ends. This CDR3 region has 12 residues. The CDR3 DNA reads as TGCAGCGGTGGGGGTTTGAACACTGAAGCTTTCTTT. Its protein is CSGGGLNTEAFF.

This clone has just a few counts. The chain links TRBV30 to TRBJ1-5; no definite D call. The CDR3 covers 12 residues. V lost 5 bases to trimming and J lost 5 bases, with 10 bases between them. Germline CDR1 GTSNPN, CDR2 SVGIG (reference sequence). DNA of the CDR3: TGTGCCTGGGCCTTGGAGGATCAGCCCCAGCATTTT. It encodes CAWALEDQPQHF.

The CDR3: CASSFAGGKETQYF. The CDR3 DNA sequence: TGTGCCAGCAGCTTTGCGGGGGGAAAAGAGACCCAGTACTTC. The V call is TRBV7-3, the J call TRBJ2-5; TRBD2 matches at 8 bases. The CDR3 runs to 14 residues. With 3 bases clipped from V and 3 bases from J, the junction kept 3 bases outside the gene matches. CDR1 SGHTA and CDR2 FQGTGA come from the germline V gene.

In this sample, this clone turned up a few times. This chain connects TRBV4-3 to TRBJ1-5; TRBD1 matches at 7 bases. This CDR3 has 15 residues. The V gene's germline CDR1 is LGHNA and CDR2 YSLEER. V shed 4 bases and J 5 bases; nucleotides not matched to a gene: 8. The CDR3 coding sequence is TGCGCCAGCAGCCGGCACCTACAGGGGTATCAGCCCCAGCATTTT. Its translation is CASSRHLQGYQPQHF.

The V gene is TRBV5-1, the J gene TRBJ2-5; the match to TRBD2 covers 7 bases. Germline V gene sequence: CDR1 SGHRS, CDR2 YFSETQ. V shed 1 base and J 0 bases; nucleotides not matched to a gene: 3. The CDR3 has 15 residues. The CDR3 is CASSLSGKDQETQYF. CDR3 in DNA: TGCGCCAGCAGCTTGAGCGGGAAGGACCAAGAGACCCAGTACTTC.

This chain links TRBV6-5 with TRBJ2-3, with D possibly matching TRBD2 (6 bases). Germline V gives CDR1 MNHEY, CDR2 SVGAGI. This CDR3 region has 14 residues. Trimming removed 5 bases from V and 0 bases from J, with 9 bases in between. CDR3 coding DNA: TGTGCCAGCAGTCCGGGACTCAGCACAGATACGCAGTATTTT. This encodes CASSPGLSTDTQYF.

The V call is TRBV14, the J call TRBJ2-5; no reliable D call. The V gene's germline CDR1 is SGHDN and CDR2 FVKESK. Deletions cut 0 bases from V and 2 bases from J, with 4 bases between. This CDR3 contains 13 residues. CDR3 bases: TGTGCCAGCAGCCAAGAAGGACAAGAGACCCAGTACTTC. Encoded protein: CASSQEGQETQYF.

This clone was picked up a small number of times. The chain recombines TRBV7-9 with TRBJ1-2, with D unclear. Between the trimmed V and J ends, which lost 1 base and 4 bases, there was a span of 16 bases. From germline, CDR1 is SEHNR and CDR2 FQNEAQ (reference sequence). CDR3 length: 16 amino acids. This CDR3 reads CASSLDGGRISYGYTF. Here the CDR3 DNA reads TGTGCCAGCAGCTTAGACGGTGGCAGGATAAGCTATGGCTACACCTTC.

This clone was observed a handful of times. This rearrangement joins TRBV30 to TRBJ2-1; TRBD1 aligns across 9 bases. The germline V gene has CDR1 GTSNPN and CDR2 SVGIG (reference sequence). The CDR3 is 15 amino acids. The ends lost 4 bases at V and 7 bases at J; junction bases unmatched: 11. Here the CDR3 reads CAWTATGGYRNEQFF. CDR3 bases: TGTGCCTGGACCGCGACAGGGGGGTATCGTAATGAGCAGTTCTTC.

The J gene is TRBJ2-1, the V gene TRBV7-3, with D maybe TRBD2 (5 bases). The CDR3 has 15 residues. CDR1 SGHTA and CDR2 FQGTGA come from the germline V gene. V was cut by 5 bases and J by 0 bases, with 11 bases left in between. CDR3: CASSTGVSSYNEQFF. As DNA, the CDR3 is TGTGCCAGCAGCACCGGGGTCAGCTCCTACAATGAGCAGTTCTTC.

This sequence joins TRBV6-5 and TRBJ2-1; 9 bases map to TRBD2. With V trimmed by 5 bases and J by 2 bases, 4 bases remained unmatched. This CDR3 comprises 15 residues. Per germline, CDR1 MNHEY and CDR2 SVGAGI. The CDR3 here is CASSRTSATYNEQFF. The CDR3 DNA follows: TGTGCCAGCAGTCGGACTAGCGCCACCTACAATGAGCAGTTCTTC.

This clone has more than one count but fewer than ten. This chain uses TRBV5-1 with TRBJ2-4; 11 bases align to TRBD1. The V gene's germline CDR1 is SGHRS and CDR2 YFSETQ. This CDR3 comprises 13 residues. The V segment lost 4 bases and the J segment 7 bases; nucleotides outside the gene matches: 1. Written as DNA, the CDR3 is TGCGCCAGCAGCGGGACAGGGGGTAACATTCAGTACTTC. Amino acid sequence: CASSGTGGNIQYF.

The rearrangement links TRBV30 to TRBJ2-1, with D uncertain. The CDR3 totals 13 residues. V lost 4 bases to trimming and J lost 4 bases, with 11 bases between them. The germline V gene has CDR1 GTSNPN and CDR2 SVGIG (reference sequence). CDR3: CAWNPDDYNEQFF. CDR3 bases: TGTGCCTGGAACCCCGACGATTACAATGAGCAGTTCTTC.